This T cell receptor beta chain comes out of a study of patients and donors after allogeneic stem cell transplantation (dated by TCRdb to about 2020). Worth noting for this clonotype: What this receptor recognizes is not known. Per-base qualities were not stored, and no clone one base away is much larger.

Trimming costs V 9 bases and J 2 bases, and their ends lie 17 bases apart. Inclusive of the bounding cysteine and phenylalanine, the CDR3 is 14 residues long. CDR3 DNA only is kept here, 42 bases in frame from base 1. CDR1 and CDR2 are read off the germline V gene as MNHNS and SASEGT. Library preparation employed RT-PCR. The instrument given in TCRdb is NextSeq 550. TCRdb redid the processing of the public reads, applying fastp at Q25 and MiXCR, and retained in-frame beta chains. Rows merge per CDR3 protein into single entries with the most common DNA and genes. The table for this sample lists tens of thousands of distinct CDR3 sequences; approximately 5% of them were counted only once. The biggest ten clones account for 2% to 3% of the sample.

This TCR derives from a human donor who was either an allogeneic HSCT recipient or a stem cell or donor lymphocyte infusion donor (not recorded which). It is not recorded whose cells these are; they may come from a transplant donor. Sequencing used blood, either unsorted or a sorted T cell fraction (not recorded which). The chain is made from TRBV6-1 and TRBJ2-7; too little of a D gene remains to name it. The CDR3 in this case is CASVRSTLTYEQYF. The nucleotide sequence reads TGTGCCAGTGTAAGATCGACCCTGACCTACGAGCAGTACTTC.